The 17 T cell receptor beta chains listed next were all sequenced from one sample in a study of blood T cell repertoires in COVID-19. Using immunoSEQ multiplex PCR, the repertoire was profiled, and TCRdb retains in-frame clones only, with some absent. The profile shows about 64,000 clones, 88% of them singletons. The material sequenced was peripheral blood. Source of these receptors: a man between 65 and 85 years old with acute or convalescent COVID-19.

The chain links TRBV6-2 or TRBV6-3 to TRBJ2-1; maybe TRBD1 (5 bases). This CDR3 has 15 residues. V was pared by 5 bases and J by 0 bases, with 11 bases between. Looked up from germline, CDR1 is MNHEY and CDR2 is SVGEGT. In DNA, the CDR3 is TGTGCCAGCAGTCCACAGGATATCTCCTACAATGAGCAGTTCTTC. This codes for CASSPQDISYNEQFF.

The chain employs TRBV27 and TRBJ1-2; perhaps TRBD1 as D (6 bases). The CDR3 is made up of 13 amino acids. V shed 5 bases and J shed 4 bases, with 11 bases lying between them. Germline assignment: CDR1 MNHEY and CDR2 SMNVEV (reference sequence). Here the CDR3 reads CASSPQGGYGYTF. The CDR3 DNA sequence: TGTGCCAGCAGTCCACAGGGTGGCTATGGCTACACCTTC.

This rearrangement joins TRBV2 to TRBJ1-1; 8 nucleotides align to TRBD1. This CDR3 has 15 amino acids. Per the germline V gene, CDR1 is SNHLY and CDR2 is FYNNEI. V dropped 4 bases and J dropped 5; count of bases not matched to a gene: 9. Here the CDR3 reads CASSVSGRGHTEAFF. CDR3 sequence (DNA): TGTGCCAGCAGTGTCAGTGGCAGGGGGCATACTGAAGCTTTCTTT.

The gene calls are TRBV19 and TRBJ2-2; the match to TRBD2 covers 11 bases. CDR3 length: 15 amino acids. V dropped 6 bases and J dropped 5; count of bases not matched to a gene: 5. Germline-derived CDR1 and CDR2 are LNHDA and SQIVND (reference sequence). CDR3 in amino acids: CASRTSGVGTGELFF. In DNA form, the CDR3 reads TGTGCCAGTAGGACTAGCGGGGTGGGAACCGGGGAGCTGTTTTTT.

This clone was picked up one time. This chain links TRBV5-1 with TRBJ1-6; possibly TRBD1 for D (6 bases). CDR1 is SGHRS, CDR2 YFSETQ, per germline. With 4 bases removed from V and 10 bases from J, the gap between germline ends came to 15 bases. This CDR3 is 14 amino acids long. CDR3 amino acids: CASSLGAGESPLHF. DNA of the CDR3: TGCGCCAGCAGCCTTGGGGCAGGGGAATCACCCCTCCACTTT.

The chain combines TRBV5-6 with TRBJ1-2; 9 bases align to TRBD1. Germline V gene lookup returns CDR1 SGHDT and CDR2 YYEEEE. This CDR3 has 16 amino acids. The V gene end was trimmed by 4 bases and the J gene end by 4 bases; junction bases not matched to a gene: 11. CDR3 amino acids: CASSGRDRVWGYGYTF. CDR3 in DNA: TGTGCCAGCAGCGGAAGGGACAGGGTTTGGGGCTATGGCTACACCTTC.

This sequence joins TRBV2 and TRBJ2-7, with D tentatively TRBD1 (6 bases). Germline values: CDR1 SNHLY, CDR2 FYNNEI. The CDR3 runs 13 residues. V was shortened by 5 bases and J by 2 bases, with 10 bases between the two germline ends. The CDR3 loop is CASSLRGAYEQYF. The DNA of the CDR3 is TGTGCCAGCAGTCTCAGGGGAGCCTACGAGCAGTACTTC.

The chain carries TRBV5-6 and TRBJ1-5; 7 nucleotides align to TRBD1. The length of the CDR3 is 16 residues. Unmatched junction bases numbered 7, after V lost 4 bases and J lost 0 bases. Germline V gives CDR1 SGHDT, CDR2 YYEEEE. CDR3 residues: CASSVRQGDSNQPQHF. DNA of the CDR3: TGTGCCAGCAGCGTCCGACAGGGCGATAGCAATCAGCCCCAGCATTTT.

This chain links TRBV4-3 with TRBJ1-1; D is possibly TRBD1 (5 bases). In germline, CDR1 is LGHNA, CDR2 YSLEER. The ends were cut back, 0 bases at V and 1 base at J, with 9 bases in the middle. This CDR3 region has 15 residues. The DNA of the CDR3 is TGCGCCAGCAGCCAAGAGGGGGGGAGGAACACTGAAGCTTTCTTT. It encodes CASSQEGGRNTEAFF.

The V and J genes are TRBV20-1 and TRBJ2-7, with a possible D match to TRBD1 (6 bases). CDR1 is DFQATT, CDR2 SNEGSKA, per germline (reference sequence). The CDR3 runs 11 residues. V dropped 6 bases and J dropped 6 bases, with 12 bases sitting between them. CDR3 protein: CSASRGGEQYF. CDR3 in DNA: TGCAGTGCCAGCAGGGGTGGCGAGCAGTACTTC.

V usage is TRBV11-3 and J usage is TRBJ2-7, with 10 positions matching TRBD1. The CDR3 has 16 residues. In germline, CDR1 is SGHNT, CDR2 YENEEA. V shed 5 bases and J 2 bases; nucleotides not matched to a gene: 9. The CDR3 coding sequence is TGTGCCAGCAGCGTTACCGGGACAGGGGTCCCCTACGAGCAGTACTTC. Its protein is CASSVTGTGVPYEQYF.

Details on this clone: At one boundary the junction diverges from the germline segment, which might be a read error. The DNA for the CDR3 is TGTGCCACCAGCAGATCAGGGGACACTAAAGCTTTCTTT. Protein: CATSRSGDTKAFF. This chain links TRBV15 with TRBJ1-1; perhaps TRBD1 as D (6 bases). The CDR3 runs 13 residues. The germline V gene encodes CDR1 LNHNV and CDR2 YYDKDF (reference sequence).

The V and J genes are TRBV19 and TRBJ2-7; D may be TRBD2 (6 bases). Trimming took off 3 bases at V and 4 bases at J, with 13 bases between the two ends. Germline lookup yields CDR1 LNHDA and CDR2 SQIVND (reference sequence). This CDR3 has 14 residues. As DNA, the CDR3 is TGTGCCAGTAGTATTAGGTCGGGGGAATACGAGCAGTACTTC. Protein sequence: CASSIRSGEYEQYF.

The rearrangement joins TRBV19 to TRBJ1-2, with D perhaps TRBD1 (6 bases). Germline V gives CDR1 LNHDA, CDR2 SQIVND (reference sequence). The CDR3 covers 17 residues. V was trimmed by 3 bases and J by 7 bases, leaving 24 bases between them. Written as DNA, the CDR3 is TGTGCCAGTAGTATCCCCCTCGGGAGGGGGGGAGACGGTGGCTACACCTTC. Its translation: CASSIPLGRGGDGGYTF. Based on the CDR3 plus reference TRBV19 and TRBJ1-2, the full variable domain is DGGITQSPKYLFRKEGQNVTLSCEQNLNHDAMYWYRQDPGQGLRLIYYSQIVNDFQKGDIAEGYSVSREKKESFPLTVTSAQKNPTAFYLCASSIPLGRGGDGGYTFGSGTRLTVV.

The rearrangement links TRBV11-2 to TRBJ2-3, with no clear D. Trimming took 2 bases from V and 2 from J, leaving 8 bases between them. This CDR3 contains 14 residues. Germline CDR1 and CDR2: SGHAT and FQNNGV. In nucleotides, the CDR3 is TGTGCCAGCAGCTTAACCGGGTACACAGATACGCAGTATTTT. Translating it yields CASSLTGYTDTQYF.

V and J are TRBV7-9 and TRBJ1-4, with 8 bases that match TRBD1. Per germline, CDR1 SEHNR and CDR2 FQNEAQ (reference sequence). Trimming cost V 3 bases and J 5 bases; bases outside gene matches: 5. This CDR3 region has 15 residues. Here the CDR3 reads CASSFWTGYNEKLFF. The CDR3 DNA sequence: TGTGCCAGCAGCTTTTGGACAGGGTACAATGAAAAACTGTTTTTT. The whole variable domain, remainder taken from reference TRBV7-9 and TRBJ1-4, is DTGVSQNPRHKITKRGQNVTFRCDPISEHNRLYWYRQTLGQGPEFLTYFQNEAQLEKSRLLSDRFSAERPKGSFSTLEIQRTEQGDSAMYLCASSFWTGYNEKLFFGSGTQLSVL.

This chain joins TRBV12-5 and TRBJ1-5; the match to TRBD1 covers 10 bases. Trimming at V came to 1 base and at J to 4 bases, leaving 4 bases not matched to a gene. CDR1 is LGHNT and CDR2 is FRNRAP in the germline V gene. CDR3 length: 16 amino acids. The CDR3 DNA is TGTGCTAGTGGTTTGGGGGACAGGGGTTGGAATCAGCCCCAGCATTTT. This translates into CASGLGDRGWNQPQHF.